Listed here are 2 T cell receptor beta chains from one sample, sequenced in a study of shared clonotypes between healthy human individuals. Here immunoSEQ multiplex PCR was the method, and the copy in TCRdb shows in-frame clones only, minus some. This table holds over a million clones, more than 60% found once. Sequencing input: memory CD4+ T cells sorted from blood. Specified subset: CD45RA-negative fraction. The source of these receptors is a man aged 18 to 30 in good health.

The CDR3 DNA is TGTGCCAGCAGTTTAGGGACTACCGGCACAGATACGCAGTATTTT. It is translated as CASSLGTTGTDTQYF. The rearrangement links TRBV28 to TRBJ2-3, with 7 bases identical to TRBD2. The CDR3 length is 15 residues. Germline V gene lookup returns CDR1 MDHEN and CDR2 SYDVKM. After removal of 2 bases from V and 1 base from J, the junction contained 3 bases not matched to a gene.

This chain connects TRBV7-9 to TRBJ2-3, with a tentative D call TRBD2 (6 bases). There are 16 residues in the CDR3. Germline V CDR1 and CDR2: SEHNR, FQNEAQ (reference sequence). Trimming left V 5 bases short and J 5 bases short, with 20 bases between. Written as DNA, the CDR3 is TGTGCCAGCAGCCCCCTCGGGACTTTAACACAAGATACGCAGTATTTT. Residues: CASSPLGTLTQDTQYF.